The 5 T cell receptor beta chains listed next were all sequenced from one sample in a study of CXCR3-negative and CXCR3-positive naive CD8 T cells. Study-level points and caveats: Naive cells that were CXCR3-positive had more hydrophobic TRB CDR3s (compared with CXCR3-negative naive cells).

Preparation of TRB cDNA libraries relied on 5' RACE carrying UMI labels. One entry per CDR3 protein, without DNA, is what TCRdb gives after re-calling the 5' RACE reads. Its clone listing holds some 150,000 distinct CDR3 sequences. Their antigens are not known. The specimen sequenced was naive CXCR3+ CD8+ T cells from blood. Regarding subset: CD45RO-CCR7+CD27+CD95- naive CD8+ T cells expressing CXCR3 (TNR3+). These receptors all come from a human donor in good health. Some clones in this sample may be carry-over from other donors' samples.

This chain joins TRBV29-1 and TRBJ2-1. The germline gives CDR1 SQVTM, CDR2 ANQGSEA. The CDR3 extends over 11 amino acids. The CDR3 spells CSVLVDNEQFF.

This rearrangement joins TRBV28 to TRBJ2-7; TCRdb's D call of TRBD2 is untestable without DNA. This CDR3 contains 16 residues. CDR1 MDHEN and CDR2 SYDVKM come from the germline V gene. CDR3 sequence: CASSPGLARALYEQYF.

The chain recombines TRBV29-1 with TRBJ1-3; TCRdb's D call, TRBD1, is unchecked because there is no DNA. This CDR3 spans 13 amino acids. Looked up from germline, CDR1 is SQVTM and CDR2 is ANQGSEA. The CDR3: CSVAGQPGNTIYF.

The chain uses TRBV28 and TRBJ2-3; TCRdb calls TRBD2, which cannot be checked without DNA. Germline V gene lookup returns CDR1 MDHEN and CDR2 SYDVKM. The CDR3 is 15 amino acids. The CDR3 spells CASSLFGGVTDTQYF.

The chain couples TRBV14 to TRBJ1-1; the TCRdb call, TRBD1, lacks DNA for checking. The V gene's germline CDR1 is SGHDN and CDR2 FVKESK. The CDR3 spans 14 residues. CDR3 protein: CASSQGSLTGVPFF.